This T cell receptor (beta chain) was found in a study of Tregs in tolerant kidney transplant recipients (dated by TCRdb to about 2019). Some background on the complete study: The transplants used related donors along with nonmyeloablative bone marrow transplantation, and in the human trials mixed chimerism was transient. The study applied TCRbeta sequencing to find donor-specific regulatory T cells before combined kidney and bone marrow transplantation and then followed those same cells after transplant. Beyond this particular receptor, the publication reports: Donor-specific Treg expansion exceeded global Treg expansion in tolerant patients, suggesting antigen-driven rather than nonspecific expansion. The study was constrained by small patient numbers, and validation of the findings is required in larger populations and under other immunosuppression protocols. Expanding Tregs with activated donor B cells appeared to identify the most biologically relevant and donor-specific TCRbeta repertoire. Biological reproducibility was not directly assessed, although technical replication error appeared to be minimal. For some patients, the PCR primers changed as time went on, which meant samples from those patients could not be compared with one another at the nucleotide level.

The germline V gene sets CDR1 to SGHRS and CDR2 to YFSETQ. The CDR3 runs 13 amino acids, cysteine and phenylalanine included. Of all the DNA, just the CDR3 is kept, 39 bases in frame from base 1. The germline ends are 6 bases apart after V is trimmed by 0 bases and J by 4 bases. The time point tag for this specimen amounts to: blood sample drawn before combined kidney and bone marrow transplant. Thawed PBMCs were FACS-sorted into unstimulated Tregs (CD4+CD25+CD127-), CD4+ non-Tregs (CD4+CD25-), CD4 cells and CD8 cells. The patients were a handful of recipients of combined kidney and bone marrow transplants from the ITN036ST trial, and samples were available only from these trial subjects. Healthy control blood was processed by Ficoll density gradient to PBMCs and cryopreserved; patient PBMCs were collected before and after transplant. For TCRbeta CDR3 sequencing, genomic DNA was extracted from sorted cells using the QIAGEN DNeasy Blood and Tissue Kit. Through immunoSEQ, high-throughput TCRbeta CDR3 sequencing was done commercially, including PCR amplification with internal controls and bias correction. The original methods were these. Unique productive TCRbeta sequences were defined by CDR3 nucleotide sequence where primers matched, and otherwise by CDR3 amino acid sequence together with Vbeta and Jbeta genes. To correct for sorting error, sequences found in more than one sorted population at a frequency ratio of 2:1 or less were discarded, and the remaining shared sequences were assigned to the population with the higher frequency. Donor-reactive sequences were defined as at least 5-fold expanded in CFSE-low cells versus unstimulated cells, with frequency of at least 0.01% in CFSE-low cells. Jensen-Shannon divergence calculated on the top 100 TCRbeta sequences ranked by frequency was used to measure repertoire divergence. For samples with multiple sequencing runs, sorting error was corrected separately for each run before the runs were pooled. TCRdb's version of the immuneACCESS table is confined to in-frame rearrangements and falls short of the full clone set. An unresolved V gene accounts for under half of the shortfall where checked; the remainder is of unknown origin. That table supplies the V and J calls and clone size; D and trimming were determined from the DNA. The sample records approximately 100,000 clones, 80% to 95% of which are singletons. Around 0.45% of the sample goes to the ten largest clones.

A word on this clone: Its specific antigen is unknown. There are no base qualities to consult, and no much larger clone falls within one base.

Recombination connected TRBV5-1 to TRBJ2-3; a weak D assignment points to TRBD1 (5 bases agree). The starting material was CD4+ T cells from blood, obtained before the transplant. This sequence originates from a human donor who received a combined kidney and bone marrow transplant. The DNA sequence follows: TGCGCCAGCAGCTTGGTGGGGCCAGATACGCAGTATTTT. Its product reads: CASSLVGPDTQYF.